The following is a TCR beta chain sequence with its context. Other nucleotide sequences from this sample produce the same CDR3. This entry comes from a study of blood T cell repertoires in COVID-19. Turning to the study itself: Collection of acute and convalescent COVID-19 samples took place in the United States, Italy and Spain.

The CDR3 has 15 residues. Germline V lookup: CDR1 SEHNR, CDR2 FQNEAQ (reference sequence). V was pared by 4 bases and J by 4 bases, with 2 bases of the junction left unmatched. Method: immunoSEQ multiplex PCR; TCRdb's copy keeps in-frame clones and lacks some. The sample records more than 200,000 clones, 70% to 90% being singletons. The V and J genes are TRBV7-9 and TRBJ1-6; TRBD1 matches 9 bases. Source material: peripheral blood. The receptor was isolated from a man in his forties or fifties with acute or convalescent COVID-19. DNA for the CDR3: TGTGCCAGCAGCTCCGGGACAGGGTATAATTCACCCCTCCACTTT. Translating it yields CASSSGTGYNSPLHF.